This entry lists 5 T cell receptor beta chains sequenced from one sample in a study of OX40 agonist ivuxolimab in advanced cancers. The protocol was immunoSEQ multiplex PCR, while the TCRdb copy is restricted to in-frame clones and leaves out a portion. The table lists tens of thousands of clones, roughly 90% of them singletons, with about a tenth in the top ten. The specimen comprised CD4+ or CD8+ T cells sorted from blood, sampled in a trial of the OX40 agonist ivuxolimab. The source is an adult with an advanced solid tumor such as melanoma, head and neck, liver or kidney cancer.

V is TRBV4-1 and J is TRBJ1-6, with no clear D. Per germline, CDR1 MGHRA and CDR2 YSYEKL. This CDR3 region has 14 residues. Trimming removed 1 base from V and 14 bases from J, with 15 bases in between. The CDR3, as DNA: TGCGCCAGCAGCCAAGCTTGGTCGAACGGGGCCCTCCACTTT. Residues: CASSQAWSNGALHF.

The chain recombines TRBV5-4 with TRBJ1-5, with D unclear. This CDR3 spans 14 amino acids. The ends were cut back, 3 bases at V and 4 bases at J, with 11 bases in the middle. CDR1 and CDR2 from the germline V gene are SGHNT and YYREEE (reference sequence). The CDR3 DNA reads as TGTGCCAGCAGCTGGGGTGGCCCGAATCAGCCCCAGCATTTT. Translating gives CASSWGGPNQPQHF.

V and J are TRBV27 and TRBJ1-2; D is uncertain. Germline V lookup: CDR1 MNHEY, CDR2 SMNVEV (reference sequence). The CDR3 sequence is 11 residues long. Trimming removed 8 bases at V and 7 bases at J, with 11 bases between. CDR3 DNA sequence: TGTGCCAGCGGCGGGCCCCTTGGCTACACCTTC. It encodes CASGGPLGYTF.

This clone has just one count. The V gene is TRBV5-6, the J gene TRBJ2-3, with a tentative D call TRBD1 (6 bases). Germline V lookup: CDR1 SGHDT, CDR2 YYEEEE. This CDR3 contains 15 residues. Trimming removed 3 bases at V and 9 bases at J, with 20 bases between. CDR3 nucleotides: TGTGCCAGCAGCTCCCTGGTTATCTTGAGGGGGACGCAGTATTTT. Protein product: CASSSLVILRGTQYF.

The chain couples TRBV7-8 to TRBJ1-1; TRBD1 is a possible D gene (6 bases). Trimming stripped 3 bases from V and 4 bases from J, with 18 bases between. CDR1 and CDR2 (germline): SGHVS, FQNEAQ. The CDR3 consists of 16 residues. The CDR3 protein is CASSFGSGGLGTEAFF. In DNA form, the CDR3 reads TGTGCCAGCAGCTTCGGGTCGGGGGGGCTGGGCACTGAAGCTTTCTTT. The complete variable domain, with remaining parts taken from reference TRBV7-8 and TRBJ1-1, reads GAGVSQSPRYKVAKRGQDVALRCDPISGHVSLFWYQQALGQGPEFLTYFQNEAQLDKSGLPSDRFFAERPEGSVSTLKIQRTQQEDSAVYLCASSFGSGGLGTEAFFGQGTRLTVV.